This T cell receptor (beta chain) was documented in a study of shared T cell receptors in the human thymus. Clones were sequenced by immunoSEQ multiplex PCR, and TCRdb holds only the in-frame ones, with some missing. This sample has 600,000 to 900,000 clones, with 80% to 90% found just once. CDR1 LGHNT and CDR2 FRNRAP come from the germline V gene. The CDR3 is made up of 14 amino acids. V was cut by 2 bases and J by 2 bases, with 7 bases left in between. Separately, the same data were catalogued under a study of human thymus T cells.

The chain combines TRBV12-5 with TRBJ1-5; the D gene is possibly TRBD1 (5 bases). The receptor comes from a girl under two years old with a congenital heart defect. The specimen was thymocytes. The DNA of the CDR3 is TGTGCTAGTGGTTTGTTAGGGGGCAATCAGCCCCAGCATTTT. It translates to CASGLLGGNQPQHF.